This TCR beta chain was profiled in a study of cytomegalovirus exposure and HLA in healthy donors. PCR primers comprised 60 Vbeta and 13 Jbeta primers. Produced via immunoSEQ multiplex PCR; TCRdb's table is partial and in-frame only. This table holds 150,000 or so clones, 75% to 85% found once. Trimming took off 2 bases at V and 0 bases at J, with 5 bases between the two ends. The CDR3 loop spans 14 amino acids. Germline-derived CDR1 and CDR2 are MNHNS and SASEGT. Comments on this clone: Its antigen is still unknown.

Points from the study as a whole: Later analysis identified over 15,000 TCR beta sequences associated with HLA alleles, using a false discovery rate threshold of 0.05. One later analysis reportedly identified an Asian-associated ancestry cluster that showed fewer N-insertions than the roughly 700-donor mean.

The genes are TRBV6-1 and TRBJ2-4; the D is unclear. Sequenced sample: PBMCs. This TCR was recovered from a woman in her forties in good health and CMV-seropositive. The DNA of the CDR3 is TGTGCCAGCAGTGAACCCCTAGCCAAAAACATTCAGTACTTC. This sequence encodes CASSEPLAKNIQYF.